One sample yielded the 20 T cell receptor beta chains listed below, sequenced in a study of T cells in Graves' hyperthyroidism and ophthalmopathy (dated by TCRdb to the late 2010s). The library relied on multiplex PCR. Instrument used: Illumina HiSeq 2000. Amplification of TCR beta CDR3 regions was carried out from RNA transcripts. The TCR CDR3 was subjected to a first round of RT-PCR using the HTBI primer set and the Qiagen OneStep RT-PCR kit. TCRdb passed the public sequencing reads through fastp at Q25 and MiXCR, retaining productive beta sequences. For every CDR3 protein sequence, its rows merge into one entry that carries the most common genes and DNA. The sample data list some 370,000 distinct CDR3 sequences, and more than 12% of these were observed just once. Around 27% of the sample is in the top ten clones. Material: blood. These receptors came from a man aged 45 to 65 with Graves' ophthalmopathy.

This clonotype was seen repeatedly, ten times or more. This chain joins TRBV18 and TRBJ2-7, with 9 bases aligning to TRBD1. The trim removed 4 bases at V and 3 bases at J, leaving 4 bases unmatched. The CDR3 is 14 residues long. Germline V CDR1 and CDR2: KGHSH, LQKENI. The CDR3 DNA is TGTGCCAGCTCACAGGACAGGGGTGGCTACGAGCAGTACTTC. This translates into CASSQDRGGYEQYF.

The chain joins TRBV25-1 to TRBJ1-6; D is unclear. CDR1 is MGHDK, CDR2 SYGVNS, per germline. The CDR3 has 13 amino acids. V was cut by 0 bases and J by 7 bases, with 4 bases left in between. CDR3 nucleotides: TGTGCCAGCAGTGAATATCAAAATTCACCCCTCCACTTT. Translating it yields CASSEYQNSPLHF.

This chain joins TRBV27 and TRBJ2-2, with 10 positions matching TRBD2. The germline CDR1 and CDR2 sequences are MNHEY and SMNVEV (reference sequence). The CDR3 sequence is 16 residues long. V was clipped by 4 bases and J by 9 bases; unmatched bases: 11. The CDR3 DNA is TGTGCCAGCAGTTCCTTCGGACTAGCGGAATGGCGGGAGCTGTTTTTT. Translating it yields CASSSFGLAEWRELFF.

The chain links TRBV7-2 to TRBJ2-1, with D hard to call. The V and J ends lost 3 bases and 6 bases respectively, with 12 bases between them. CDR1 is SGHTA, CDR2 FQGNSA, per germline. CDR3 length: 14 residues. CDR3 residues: CASSLARWGNEQFF. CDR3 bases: TGTGCCAGCAGCTTGGCCCGTTGGGGCAATGAGCAGTTCTTC.

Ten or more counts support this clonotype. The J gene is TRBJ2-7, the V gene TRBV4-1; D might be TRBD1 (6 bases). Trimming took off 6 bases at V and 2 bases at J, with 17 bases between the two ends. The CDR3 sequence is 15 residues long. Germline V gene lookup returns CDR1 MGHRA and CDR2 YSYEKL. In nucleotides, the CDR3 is TGCGCCAGCAGACTCAGCGCAGGGGTGGCCTACGAGCAGTACTTC. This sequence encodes CASRLSAGVAYEQYF.

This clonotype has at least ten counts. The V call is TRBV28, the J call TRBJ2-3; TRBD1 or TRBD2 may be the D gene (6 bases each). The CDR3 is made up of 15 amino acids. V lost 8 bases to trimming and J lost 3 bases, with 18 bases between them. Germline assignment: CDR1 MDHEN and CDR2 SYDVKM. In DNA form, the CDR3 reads TGTGCCAGCCGACGGCCCCGGGGGCGAACAGATACGCAGTATTTT. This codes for CASRRPRGRTDTQYF. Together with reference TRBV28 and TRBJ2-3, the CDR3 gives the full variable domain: DVKVTQSSRYLVKRTGEKVFLECVQDMDHENMFWYRQDPGLGLRLIYFSYDVKMKEKGDIPEGYSVSREKKERFSLILESASTNQTSMYLCASRRPRGRTDTQYFGPGTRLTVL.

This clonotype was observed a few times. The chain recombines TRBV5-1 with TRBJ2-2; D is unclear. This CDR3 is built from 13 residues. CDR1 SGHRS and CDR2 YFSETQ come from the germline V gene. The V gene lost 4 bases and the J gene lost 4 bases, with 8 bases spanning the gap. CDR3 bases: TGCGCCAGCAGCCCTGAGAGCACCGGGGAGCTGTTTTTT. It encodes CASSPESTGELFF.

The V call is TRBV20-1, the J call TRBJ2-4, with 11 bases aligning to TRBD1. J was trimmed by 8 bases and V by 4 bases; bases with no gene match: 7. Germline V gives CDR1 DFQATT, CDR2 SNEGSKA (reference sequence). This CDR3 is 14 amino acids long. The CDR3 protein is CSAKRTGGLDIQYF. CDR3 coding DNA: TGCAGTGCTAAAAGGACAGGGGGCTTGGACATTCAGTACTTC.

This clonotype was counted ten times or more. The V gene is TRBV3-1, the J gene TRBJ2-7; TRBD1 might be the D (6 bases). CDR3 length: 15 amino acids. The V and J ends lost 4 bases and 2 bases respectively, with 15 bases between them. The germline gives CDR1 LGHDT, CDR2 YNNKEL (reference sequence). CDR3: CASSRTRAGAYEQYF. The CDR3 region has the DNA TGTGCCAGCAGCCGCACGAGGGCAGGGGCCTACGAGCAGTACTTC.

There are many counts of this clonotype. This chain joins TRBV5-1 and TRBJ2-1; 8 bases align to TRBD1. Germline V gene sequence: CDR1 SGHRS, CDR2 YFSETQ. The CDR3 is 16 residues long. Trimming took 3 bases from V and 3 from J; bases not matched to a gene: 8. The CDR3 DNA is TGCGCCAGCAGCTGGGCGGGACAGGACCTCTACAATGAGCAGTTCTTC. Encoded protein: CASSWAGQDLYNEQFF.

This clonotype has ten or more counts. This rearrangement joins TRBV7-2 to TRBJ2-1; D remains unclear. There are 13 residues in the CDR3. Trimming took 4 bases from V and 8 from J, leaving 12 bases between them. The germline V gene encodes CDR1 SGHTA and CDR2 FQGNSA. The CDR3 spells CASSSPGRYEQFF. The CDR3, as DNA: TGTGCCAGCAGCTCCCCCGGGCGTTATGAGCAGTTCTTC.

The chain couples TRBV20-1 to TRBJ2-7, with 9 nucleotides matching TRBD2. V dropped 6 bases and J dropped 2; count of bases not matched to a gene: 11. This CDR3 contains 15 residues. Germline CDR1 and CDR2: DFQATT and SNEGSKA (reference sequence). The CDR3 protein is CSASTKAGGPYEQYF. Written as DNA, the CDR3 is TGCAGTGCCTCTACTAAAGCGGGAGGCCCCTACGAGCAGTACTTC.

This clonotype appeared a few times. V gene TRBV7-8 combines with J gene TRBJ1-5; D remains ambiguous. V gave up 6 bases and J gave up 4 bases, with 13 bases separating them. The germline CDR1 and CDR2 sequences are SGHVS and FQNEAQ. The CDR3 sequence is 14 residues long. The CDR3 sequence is CASRQPGRNQPQHF. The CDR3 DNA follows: TGTGCCAGCAGGCAACCGGGCCGTAATCAGCCCCAGCATTTT.

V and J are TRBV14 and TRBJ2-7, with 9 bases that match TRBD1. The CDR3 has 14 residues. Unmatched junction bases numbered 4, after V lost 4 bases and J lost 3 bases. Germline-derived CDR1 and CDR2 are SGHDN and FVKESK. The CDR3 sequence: CASSLQDRGYEQYF. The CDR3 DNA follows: TGTGCCAGCAGCCTCCAGGACAGGGGCTACGAGCAGTACTTC. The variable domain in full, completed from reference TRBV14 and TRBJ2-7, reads EAGVTQFPSHSVIEKGQTVTLRCDPISGHDNLYWYRRVMGKEIKFLLHFVKESKQDESGMPNNRFLAERTGGTYSTLKVQPAELEDSGVYFCASSLQDRGYEQYFGPGTRLTVT.

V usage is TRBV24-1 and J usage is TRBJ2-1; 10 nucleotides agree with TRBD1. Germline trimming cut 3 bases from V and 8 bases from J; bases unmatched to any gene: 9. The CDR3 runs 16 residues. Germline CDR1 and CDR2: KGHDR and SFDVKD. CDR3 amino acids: CATSDTRDRGKDEQFF. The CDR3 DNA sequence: TGTGCCACCAGTGATACCCGGGACAGGGGAAAAGATGAGCAGTTCTTC.

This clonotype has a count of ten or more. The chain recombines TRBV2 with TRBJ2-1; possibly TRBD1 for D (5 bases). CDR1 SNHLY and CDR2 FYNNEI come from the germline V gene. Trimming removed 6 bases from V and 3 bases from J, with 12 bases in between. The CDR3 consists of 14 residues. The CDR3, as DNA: TGTGCCAGCAGAGCAGGGTCGGGCTACAATGAGCAGTTCTTC. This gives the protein CASRAGSGYNEQFF. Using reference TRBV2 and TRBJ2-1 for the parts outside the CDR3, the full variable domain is EPEVTQTPSHQVTQMGQEVILRCVPISNHLYFYWYRQILGQKVEFLVSFYNNEISEKSEIFDDQFSVERPDGSNFTLKIRSTKLEDSAMYFCASRAGSGYNEQFFGPGTRLTVL.

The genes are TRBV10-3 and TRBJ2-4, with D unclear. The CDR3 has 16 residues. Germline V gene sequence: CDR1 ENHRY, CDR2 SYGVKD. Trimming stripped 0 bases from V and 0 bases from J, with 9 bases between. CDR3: CAISESVDLAKNIQYF. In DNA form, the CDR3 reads TGTGCCATCAGTGAGTCCGTAGATCTAGCCAAAAACATTCAGTACTTC.

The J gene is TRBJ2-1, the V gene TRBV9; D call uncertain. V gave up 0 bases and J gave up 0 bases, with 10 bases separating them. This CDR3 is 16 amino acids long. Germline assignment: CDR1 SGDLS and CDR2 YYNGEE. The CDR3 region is CASSVAGASSYNEQFF. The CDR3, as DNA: TGTGCCAGCAGCGTAGCTGGCGCAAGCTCCTACAATGAGCAGTTCTTC. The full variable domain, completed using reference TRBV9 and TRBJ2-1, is DSGVTQTPKHLITATGQRVTLRCSPRSGDLSVYWYQQSLDQGLQFLIQYYNGEERAKGNILERFSAQQFPDLHSELNLSSLELGDSALYFCASSVAGASSYNEQFFGPGTRLTVL.

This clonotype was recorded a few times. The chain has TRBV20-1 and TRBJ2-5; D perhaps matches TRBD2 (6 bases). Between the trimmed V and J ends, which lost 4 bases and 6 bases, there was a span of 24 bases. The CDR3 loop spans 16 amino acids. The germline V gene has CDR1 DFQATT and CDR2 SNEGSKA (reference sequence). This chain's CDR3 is CSATSGVLAGGKTQYF. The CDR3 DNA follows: TGCAGTGCTACCTCGGGGGTCCTGGCGGGCGGGAAGACCCAGTACTTC.

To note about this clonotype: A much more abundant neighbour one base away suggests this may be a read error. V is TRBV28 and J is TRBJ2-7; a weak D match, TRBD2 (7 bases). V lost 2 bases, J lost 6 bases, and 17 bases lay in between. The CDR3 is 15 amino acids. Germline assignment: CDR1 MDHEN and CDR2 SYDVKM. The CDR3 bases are TGTGCCAGCAGTTTACCCCGGGGGGCGCCGGGCGAGCAGTACTTC. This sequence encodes CASSLPRGAPGEQYF.